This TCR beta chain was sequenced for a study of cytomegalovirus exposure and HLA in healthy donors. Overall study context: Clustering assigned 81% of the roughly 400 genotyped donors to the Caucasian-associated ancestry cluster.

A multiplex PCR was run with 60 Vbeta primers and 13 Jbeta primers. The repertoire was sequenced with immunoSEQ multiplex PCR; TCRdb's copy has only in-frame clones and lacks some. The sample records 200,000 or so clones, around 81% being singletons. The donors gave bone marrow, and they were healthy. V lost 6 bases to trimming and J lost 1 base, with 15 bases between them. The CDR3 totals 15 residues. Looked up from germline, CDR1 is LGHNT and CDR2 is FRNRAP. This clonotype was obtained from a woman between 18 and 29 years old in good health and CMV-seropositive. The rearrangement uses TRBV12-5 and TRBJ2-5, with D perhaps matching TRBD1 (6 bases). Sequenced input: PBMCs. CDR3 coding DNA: TGTGCTAGTGGGGGGGCCCCTGGGGTCCAAGAGACCCAGTACTTC. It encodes CASGGAPGVQETQYF.